This TCR beta chain emerged from a study of cytomegalovirus exposure and HLA in healthy donors. Study-wide points: Across donors, sequencing depth was assumed by presence/absence analyses to be roughly uniform. Researchers reported in a later analysis that common viral pathogens appeared linked to several top clusters.

This clone appeared a single time. Its specificity is not known. PCR primers comprised 60 Vbeta and 13 Jbeta primers. Per the authors' pipeline: In a later analysis, roughly 11 million of approximately 86 million unique beta chains occurred in at least two donors. Assay used: immunoSEQ multiplex PCR; TCRdb lists only in-frame clones, some missing. V and J calls and clone size come straight from that table; D and trimming were deduced from the DNA. The sample has fewer than 250,000 clones, approximately 80% seen once. This TCR was recovered from a woman aged 50 to 65 in good health and CMV-seropositive. Input material: PBMCs.

This chain's CDR3 is CASSLLAGAHGYTF. The CDR3 region has the DNA TGTGCCAGCAGCTTGTTAGCAGGGGCCCATGGCTACACCTTC. The genes are TRBV5-6 and TRBJ1-2; tentative D call: TRBD1 (6 bases). CDR1 and CDR2 (germline): SGHDT, YYEEEE. The germline V and J ends were trimmed by 1 base and 6 bases, with 13 bases remaining between them. The CDR3 contains 14 residues.